This is a list of T cell receptor beta chains from one sample in a study of long-term antiretroviral therapy in people with HIV. The repertoire was sequenced with immunoSEQ multiplex PCR; TCRdb's copy has only in-frame clones and lacks some. The table records some 33,000 clones, roughly 80% of them present only once. The sequences come from unsorted PBMCs, collected 0.6 years after starting antiretroviral therapy. The receptors originated from a man younger than 35 with HIV. Each CDR3 is given with its conserved first and last residue. The D gene is left open where the match is weak. Clone size, where shown, is once, few, many, or a class for clones that have expanded.

D gene,J gene,clone size,V gene,CDR3 protein,CDR3 DNA
-,TRBJ2-7,once,TRBV4-3,CASSQDIIYEQYF,TGCGCCAGCAGCCAAGATATTATCTACGAGCAGTACTTC
TRBD1,TRBJ1-5,-,TRBV30,CAWNRGQFGQPQHF,TGTGCCTGGAACAGGGGGCAATTTGGTCAGCCCCAGCATTTT
TRBD2,TRBJ2-2,once,TRBV4-3,CASSQAQRGTGELFF,TGCGCCAGCAGCCAAGCCCAGCGGGGCACCGGGGAGCTGTTTTTT
-,TRBJ2-7,-,TRBV6-1,CASSVTDTSHYEQYF,TGTGCCAGCAGTGTGACGGACACGAGCCACTACGAGCAGTACTTC
TRBD1,TRBJ1-2,-,TRBV10-2,CASSPGQGARDYGYTF,TGCGCCAGCAGTCCGGGACAGGGGGCTCGGGACTATGGCTACACCTTC
-,TRBJ1-1,-,TRBV6-5,CASSLQRYTEAFF,TGTGCCAGCAGTCTACAGAGATACACTGAAGCTTTCTTT
-,TRBJ1-1,-,TRBV6-1,CASSELGGNTEAFF,TGTGCCAGCAGCGAACTGGGGGGGAACACTGAAGCTTTCTTT
-,TRBJ1-1,few,TRBV2,CASGLSVGIEAFF,TGTGCCAGCGGGCTCTCTGTCGGAATTGAAGCTTTCTTT
-,TRBJ2-3,-,TRBV4-3,CASSRTWTVSDTQYF,TGCGCCAGCAGCCGGACATGGACAGTCTCGGATACGCAGTATTTT
-,TRBJ1-2,-,TRBV7-9,CASSEGGGAVDYGYTF,TGTGCCAGCAGCGAAGGGGGTGGGGCCGTGGACTATGGCTACACCTTC
-,TRBJ2-3,-,TRBV27,CASSLARDTDTQYF,TGTGCCAGCAGTTTGGCTAGAGATACAGATACGCAGTATTTT
-,TRBJ2-3,-,TRBV7-2,CASMIREIDTQYF,TGTGCCAGCATGATTCGGGAGATAGATACGCAGTATTTT
-,TRBJ1-2,-,TRBV6-6,CASGIGATGIYTF,TGTGCCAGCGGTATAGGGGCTACCGGTATCTACACCTTC
-,TRBJ2-7,-,TRBV5-6,CASSLGSAYEQYF,TGTGCCAGCAGCTTAGGCAGTGCATACGAGCAGTACTTC
-,TRBJ1-5,-,TRBV28,CASLPLGPTRQPQHF,TGTGCCAGCCTCCCCCTGGGGCCTACAAGGCAGCCCCAGCATTTT
-,TRBJ1-1,-,TRBV18,CASSTRSIDTEAFF,TGTGCCAGCTCCACAAGAAGCATAGACACTGAAGCTTTCTTT
TRBD2,TRBJ2-7,-,TRBV5-4,CASRPTLAGVPEQYF,TGTGCCAGCAGGCCAACCCTAGCGGGAGTACCCGAGCAGTACTTC
-,TRBJ2-5,-,TRBV7-6,CASSLVGGQETQYF,TGTGCCAGCAGCTTAGTAGGGGGCCAAGAGACCCAGTACTTC
-,TRBJ2-1,-,TRBV5-4,CASSLWGRGAPGEQFF,TGTGCCAGCAGCTTGTGGGGCAGGGGCGCTCCAGGTGAGCAGTTCTTC
-,TRBJ1-2,few,TRBV28,CASSLPFGYGYTF,TGTGCCAGCAGTTTGCCGTTCGGGTATGGCTACACCTTC
TRBD1,TRBJ2-7,-,TRBV28,CASSFRGLAWFYEQYF,TGTGCCAGCAGTTTTAGGGGGCTAGCTTGGTTCTACGAGCAGTACTTC
-,TRBJ1-5,-,TRBV27,CASSPYLNSNQPQHF,TGTGCCAGCAGTCCCTATCTCAATAGCAATCAGCCCCAGCATTTT
-,TRBJ2-1,-,TRBV28,CASSNTRNSYNEQFF,TGTGCCAGCAGCAATACTAGAAACTCCTACAATGAGCAGTTCTTC
TRBD1,TRBJ1-2,-,TRBV6-5,CASSPGTGYSGYTF,TGTGCCAGCAGCCCCGGGACAGGGTATTCTGGCTACACCTTC
-,TRBJ2-7,-,TRBV5-1,CASKSDYSVSQQYF,TGCGCCAGCAAGAGCGACTACTCAGTATCACAGCAGTACTTC
-,TRBJ2-3,-,TRBV4-3,CASSQGPRGADTQYF,TGCGCCAGCAGCCAAGGTCCCAGGGGGGCAGATACGCAGTATTTT
-,TRBJ2-7,once,TRBV6-5,CASSYSRGLKSYEQYF,TGTGCCAGCAGTTACTCCCGGGGCCTTAAGTCCTACGAGCAGTACTTC
TRBD2,TRBJ2-7,few,TRBV2,CASSYALGQGKTSGTYEQYF,TGTGCCAGCAGCTATGCCCTTGGGCAGGGGAAGACTAGCGGAACCTACGAGCAGTACTTC
-,TRBJ1-1,-,TRBV5-1,CASGRGKDTEAFF,TGCGCCAGTGGCAGAGGGAAGGACACTGAAGCTTTCTTT
-,TRBJ1-3,-,TRBV6-5,CASSYVIGNTIYF,TGTGCCAGCAGTTACGTCATTGGAAACACCATATATTTT
TRBD2,TRBJ2-1,-,TRBV5-4,CASSVTSGRAVVDNEQFF,TGTGCCAGCAGCGTGACTAGCGGGAGGGCCGTTGTCGACAATGAGCAGTTCTTC
-,TRBJ1-5,-,TRBV5-1,CASSLTAGSNQPQHF,TGCGCCAGCAGCTTGACGGCGGGAAGCAATCAGCCCCAGCATTTT
TRBD2,TRBJ2-7,-,TRBV5-1,CASSFLLAGVTHEQYF,TGCGCCAGCAGCTTCCTCCTAGCGGGAGTTACCCACGAGCAGTACTTC
TRBD2,TRBJ2-7,-,TRBV4-1,CASSTAGGPPYEQYF,TGCGCCAGCAGCACAGCGGGAGGGCCTCCCTACGAGCAGTACTTC
-,TRBJ2-1,-,TRBV27,CASSFSVAASYEQFF,TGTGCCAGCAGTTTCTCCGTTGCTGCCTCGTATGAGCAGTTCTTC
-,TRBJ1-2,few,TRBV18,CASSQDVDYGYTF,TGTGCCAGCTCACAGGACGTTGACTATGGCTACACCTTC
-,TRBJ1-1,-,TRBV27,CASSLRQNTEAFF,TGTGCCAGCAGTTTACGACAGAACACTGAAGCTTTCTTT
-,TRBJ1-1,-,TRBV7-9,CASSFRSTLNTEAFF,TGTGCCAGCAGCTTCCGCTCCACACTGAACACTGAAGCTTTCTTT
-,TRBJ2-6,-,TRBV28,CASSLYLGPNVLTF,TGTGCCAGCAGTTTATATTTAGGGCCCAACGTCCTGACTTTC
-,TRBJ1-2,-,TRBV27,CASSLNWAGVANYGYTF,TGTGCCAGCAGTCTTAATTGGGCGGGGGTGGCTAACTATGGCTACACCTTC